Listed below are T cell receptor beta chains from one sample, sequenced in a study of T-cell memory formation after mild COVID-19. TCRdb passed the 5' RACE reads through MiXCR, listing each CDR3 protein once. The repertoire holds around 120,000 distinct CDR3 sequences, with around a sixth as singletons. Sequencing was performed on PBMCs or a T cell subset sorted from them (not recorded which). These TCRs come from an adult woman who had mild COVID-19 (a few samples of this study predate the infection). Cell type and time point are not known. Both conserved end residues are part of each CDR3. D genes are given only for firm matches. Only part of the rows carry a size: once, few, many, or a class if the clone is expanded.

v_call: TRBV29-1
d_call: -
clone_size: -
j_call: TRBJ2-7
cdr3_nt: TGCAGCGTTGTCACCCCTCGACTGACCTCCTACGAGCAGTACTTC
cdr3_aa: CSVVTPRLTSYEQYF

v_call: TRBV12-3/TRBV12-4
d_call: -
clone_size: few
j_call: TRBJ2-4
cdr3_nt: TGTGCCAGCAGCACCGGAGGTATTCAGTACTTC
cdr3_aa: CASSTGGIQYF

v_call: TRBV4-3
d_call: -
clone_size: -
j_call: TRBJ2-1
cdr3_nt: TGCGCCAGCAGCATCGGGACGGCGGCGAACAATGAGCAGTTCTTC
cdr3_aa: CASSIGTAANNEQFF

v_call: TRBV6-2/TRBV6-3
d_call: -
clone_size: -
j_call: TRBJ2-5
cdr3_nt: TGTGCCAGCATCCGAGAGACCCAGTACTTC
cdr3_aa: CASIRETQYF

v_call: TRBV6-2/TRBV6-3
d_call: TRBD1
clone_size: few
j_call: TRBJ2-1
cdr3_nt: TGTGCCAGCATTGGACAGGGTTTTTACAATGAGCAGTTCTTC
cdr3_aa: CASIGQGFYNEQFF

v_call: TRBV5-1
d_call: TRBD2
clone_size: -
j_call: TRBJ2-1
cdr3_nt: TGCGCCAGCAGCACGACTAGCGGGAGCTCCTACAATGAGCAGTTCTTC
cdr3_aa: CASSTTSGSSYNEQFF

v_call: TRBV10-3
d_call: -
clone_size: few
j_call: TRBJ2-7
cdr3_nt: TGTGCCATCAGCGGCACAGGCCCTTCCTACGAGCAGTACTTC
cdr3_aa: CAISGTGPSYEQYF

v_call: TRBV6-5
d_call: TRBD2
clone_size: -
j_call: TRBJ2-1
cdr3_nt: TGTGCCAGCAGAAGGCTAGCGGGGGGCTACAATGAGCAGTTCTTC
cdr3_aa: CASRRLAGGYNEQFF

v_call: TRBV9
d_call: TRBD2
clone_size: -
j_call: TRBJ2-1
cdr3_nt: TGTGCCAGCAGCGTAAACCTAGCGGGGAACAATGAGCAGTTCTTC
cdr3_aa: CASSVNLAGNNEQFF

v_call: TRBV5-1
d_call: TRBD1
clone_size: few
j_call: TRBJ1-1
cdr3_nt: TGCGCCAGCAGGGCGGGACAGGGGGCGAACACTGAAGCTTTCTTT
cdr3_aa: CASRAGQGANTEAFF

v_call: TRBV30
d_call: TRBD1
clone_size: -
j_call: TRBJ1-5
cdr3_nt: TGTGCCTGGAGTGCCAGGACAGGGGGCAGCCAGCCCCAGCATTTT
cdr3_aa: CAWSARTGGSQPQHF

v_call: TRBV4-2
d_call: -
clone_size: few
j_call: TRBJ1-2
cdr3_nt: TGTGCCAGCAGCCCCGGACAGACCTATGGCTACACCTTC
cdr3_aa: CASSPGQTYGYTF

v_call: TRBV5-1
d_call: TRBD1
clone_size: many
j_call: TRBJ2-2
cdr3_nt: TGCGCCAGCAGCTCCGGGACAGCTACCGGGGAGCTGTTTTTT
cdr3_aa: CASSSGTATGELFF

v_call: TRBV20-1
d_call: -
clone_size: few
j_call: TRBJ2-6
cdr3_nt: TGCAGTGCGGGACACCCGGTTTTTTCTGGGGCCAACGTCCTGACTTTC
cdr3_aa: CSAGHPVFSGANVLTF

v_call: TRBV20-1
d_call: TRBD1
clone_size: -
j_call: TRBJ2-7
cdr3_nt: TGCAGTGCTAGAGCCCTCCTTCCGGGACAGGGGGCGTTTGAGCAGTACTTC
cdr3_aa: CSARALLPGQGAFEQYF

v_call: TRBV6-5
d_call: -
clone_size: -
j_call: TRBJ2-5
cdr3_nt: TGTGCCAGCAGTTACTCGTCAGCAGGGCAAGAGACCCAGTACTTC
cdr3_aa: CASSYSSAGQETQYF

v_call: TRBV4-1
d_call: -
clone_size: -
j_call: TRBJ2-7
cdr3_nt: TGCGCCAGCAGCCAAGCGGGGTTTCCTCTCTCCTACGAGCAGTACTTC
cdr3_aa: CASSQAGFPLSYEQYF

v_call: TRBV7-8
d_call: TRBD1
clone_size: -
j_call: TRBJ1-1
cdr3_nt: TGTGCCAGCAGCTTTCAGGGGGACACTGAAGCTTTCTTT
cdr3_aa: CASSFQGDTEAFF

v_call: TRBV20-1
d_call: TRBD2
clone_size: few
j_call: TRBJ2-1
cdr3_nt: TGCAGTGCCACCGGGACTAGCGGGAGAAGGAACAATGAGCAGTTCTTC
cdr3_aa: CSATGTSGRRNNEQFF

v_call: TRBV7-2
d_call: TRBD2
clone_size: -
j_call: TRBJ2-3
cdr3_nt: TGTGCCAGCAGCCTCCCCCCCACTAGCGGGAGGGACGGGGTGGAAGATACGCAGTATTTT
cdr3_aa: CASSLPPTSGRDGVEDTQYF

v_call: TRBV7-6
d_call: -
clone_size: -
j_call: TRBJ2-7
cdr3_nt: TGTGCCAGCAGCTTAGCGGGAATCCGCGAGCAGTACTTC
cdr3_aa: CASSLAGIREQYF

v_call: TRBV9
d_call: TRBD2
clone_size: few
j_call: TRBJ2-7
cdr3_nt: TGTGCCAGCAGCGTTAGTAGCGGGGGCTACGAGCAGTACTTC
cdr3_aa: CASSVSSGGYEQYF

v_call: TRBV5-1
d_call: -
clone_size: -
j_call: TRBJ2-2
cdr3_nt: TGCGCCAGCAGCTTGAGGGGTCCCACCGGGGAGCTGTTTTTT
cdr3_aa: CASSLRGPTGELFF

v_call: TRBV5-1
d_call: -
clone_size: -
j_call: TRBJ2-5
cdr3_nt: TGCGCCAGCAGCTTGGAGGCTGGAGAGACCCAGTACTTC
cdr3_aa: CASSLEAGETQYF

v_call: TRBV9
d_call: TRBD2
clone_size: -
j_call: TRBJ2-5
cdr3_nt: TGTGCCAGCAGCCAACTAGCGGGAGGGCCGGAGGAGACCCAGTACTTC
cdr3_aa: CASSQLAGGPEETQYF

v_call: TRBV4-1
d_call: TRBD1
clone_size: -
j_call: TRBJ2-3
cdr3_nt: TGCGCCAGCAGCCAAGATCCAGGGGGCTACGATACGCAGTATTTT
cdr3_aa: CASSQDPGGYDTQYF

v_call: TRBV7-9
d_call: TRBD1
clone_size: once
j_call: TRBJ1-2
cdr3_nt: TGTGCCACATCGACAGGGGGCGCGGGTGGCTACACCTTC
cdr3_aa: CATSTGGAGGYTF